The next 20 T cell receptor beta chains were all read from a single sample in a study of T cell responses to AZD1222 COVID-19 vaccine (dated by TCRdb to the early 2020s). The protocol used for the library was the immunoSEQ multiplex PCR assay. The table was pulled from immuneACCESS by TCRdb, which kept in-frame rearrangements only. Such tables lose some clones; where checked, under half of the loss comes from unresolved V genes, and the rest has no known cause. In all, the sample holds some 100,000 clones, and about 87% of those were seen once. The ten largest clones capture about 3% of the sample. The time point label, read with the paper, signifies: baseline before first vaccination. The input for sequencing was peripheral blood, taken on day 0 of AZD1222 vaccination. The receptors stem from an adult in good health.

The count of this clone is one. The genes are TRBV5-6 and TRBJ1-1; no reliable D call. This CDR3 is 12 amino acids long. V was cut by 0 bases and J by 7 bases, with 7 bases left in between. The V gene's germline CDR1 is SGHDT and CDR2 YYEEEE. The CDR3 sequence is CASSLGGDEAFF. Here the CDR3 DNA reads TGTGCCAGCAGCTTGGGGGGTGATGAAGCTTTCTTT.

The chain links TRBV7-9 to TRBJ1-6; D gene ambiguous. The CDR3 consists of 13 residues. V was trimmed by 2 bases and J by 7 bases, leaving 6 bases between them. Germline V gene lookup returns CDR1 SEHNR and CDR2 FQNEAQ (reference sequence). The CDR3 sequence: CASSLHPNSPLHF. The CDR3 DNA is TGTGCCAGCAGCTTACATCCGAATTCACCCCTCCACTTT.

The rearrangement uses TRBV27 and TRBJ1-5; D is unclear. CDR3 size: 13 residues. Trimming removed 3 bases from V and 6 bases from J, with 9 bases in between. The germline V gene has CDR1 MNHEY and CDR2 SMNVEV (reference sequence). This CDR3 is CASSFMGSQPQHF. CDR3 bases: TGTGCCAGCAGTTTTATGGGATCTCAGCCCCAGCATTTT.

V gene TRBV19 combines with J gene TRBJ2-7; 7 nucleotides line up with TRBD1. The CDR3 covers 15 residues. V shed 7 bases and J 0 bases; nucleotides not matched to a gene: 9. Germline V gene sequence: CDR1 LNHDA, CDR2 SQIVND (reference sequence). CDR3 residues: CASTDSTGSSYEQYF. The CDR3 region has the DNA TGTGCCAGTACCGATTCGACAGGGAGCTCCTACGAGCAGTACTTC.

The chain joins TRBV19 to TRBJ2-5, with a possible D match to TRBD2 (6 bases). The germline V gene encodes CDR1 LNHDA and CDR2 SQIVND (reference sequence). The V end lost 4 bases, the J end lost 5 bases, and 11 bases lay between the germline ends. The CDR3 loop spans 13 amino acids. The CDR3 is CASSSRGRETQYF. The CDR3 nucleotides are TGTGCCAGTAGTAGTCGGGGGAGGGAGACCCAGTACTTC.

There are a few counts of this clone. The gene calls are TRBV7-6 and TRBJ2-2; D is unresolved. The germline V and J ends were trimmed by 1 base and 4 bases, with 13 bases remaining between them. Germline assignment: CDR1 SGHVS and CDR2 FNYEAQ. CDR3 length equals 16 residues. The CDR3 nucleotides are TGTGCCAGCAGCTTAGAGGCCTTGGGTTTCACCGGGGAGCTGTTTTTT. Translation gives CASSLEALGFTGELFF.

The chain combines TRBV27 with TRBJ1-5; D not certain. The CDR3 sequence is 13 residues long. Trimming stripped 4 bases from V and 1 base from J, with 5 bases between. CDR1 and CDR2 (germline): MNHEY, SMNVEV (reference sequence). The chain's CDR3 is CASSWRSNQPQHF. The CDR3 DNA is TGTGCCAGCAGTTGGCGGAGCAATCAGCCCCAGCATTTT.

The chain links TRBV19 to TRBJ2-6; D not resolved. The CDR3 is 13 amino acids. Germline V lookup: CDR1 LNHDA, CDR2 SQIVND (reference sequence). The germline V and J ends were trimmed by 6 bases and 1 base, with 4 bases remaining between them. The CDR3 reads CASRTSGANVLTF. For the CDR3, the DNA is TGTGCCAGTAGGACGTCTGGGGCCAACGTCCTGACTTTC.

This chain links TRBV6-1 with TRBJ1-2; 8 nucleotides line up with TRBD1. Per germline, CDR1 MNHNS and CDR2 SASEGT. This CDR3 spans 16 amino acids. J lost 6 bases, V lost 1 base, and 10 bases had no gene match. In nucleotides, the CDR3 is TGTGCCAGCAGTGAAGGCCCCACCGCAGGGGGCCATGGCTACACCTTC. Encoded protein: CASSEGPTAGGHGYTF.

The chain joins TRBV4-2 to TRBJ1-2; D is unclear. The CDR3 sequence is 15 residues long. With 3 bases removed from V and 7 bases from J, the gap between germline ends came to 18 bases. The germline gives CDR1 LGHNA, CDR2 YNFKEQ. CDR3 loop: CASSQETSGLGGYTF. The DNA for the CDR3 is TGTGCCAGCAGCCAGGAGACATCCGGCCTCGGTGGCTACACCTTC.

V and J are TRBV5-5 and TRBJ1-6; the D gene is possibly TRBD1 (5 bases). V was pared by 6 bases and J by 17 bases, with 24 bases between. In germline, CDR1 is SGHKS, CDR2 YYEKEE (reference sequence). The CDR3 is made up of 14 amino acids. CDR3 DNA sequence: TGTGCCAGCACCCAAACACCCTGGGGGGATTTATTCCACTTT. Protein sequence: CASTQTPWGDLFHF.

The genes are TRBV30 and TRBJ1-4; tentative D call: TRBD1 (6 bases). CDR1 GTSNPN and CDR2 SVGIG come from the germline V gene (reference sequence). V was cut by 8 bases and J by 5 bases, with 15 bases left in between. CDR3 length: 13 residues. The CDR3 spells CAQSRGGNEKLFF. As DNA, the CDR3 is TGTGCCCAGTCCAGGGGAGGCAATGAAAAACTGTTTTTT.

The V gene is TRBV6-4, the J gene TRBJ2-1, with TRBD2 matching over 11 bases. This CDR3 comprises 15 residues. In germline, CDR1 is MRHNA, CDR2 SNTAGT. Trimming at V came to 4 bases and at J to 9 bases, leaving 8 bases not matched to a gene. CDR3 nucleotides: TGTGCCAGCAGTGTCTTAGCGGGGGGGCCGGGTGAGCAGTTCTTC. It translates to CASSVLAGGPGEQFF.

Only a few counts were recorded for this clone. The chain carries TRBV6-5 and TRBJ2-7; unclear D gene. The germline V gene encodes CDR1 MNHEY and CDR2 SVGAGI. V shed 7 bases and J shed 0 bases, with 7 bases lying between them. This CDR3 region has 12 residues. As DNA, the CDR3 is TGTGCCAGCACCCACTACTCCTACGAGCAGTACTTC. Amino acid sequence: CASTHYSYEQYF.

The chain is built from TRBV3-1 (or the pseudogene TRBV3-2) and TRBJ1-1; 8 nucleotides line up with TRBD1. V was pared by 4 bases and J by 3 bases, with 7 bases of the junction left unmatched. The CDR3 totals 15 residues. The V gene's germline CDR1 is LGHDT and CDR2 YNNKEL (reference sequence). For the CDR3, the DNA is TGTGCCAGCAGCCGAACCGGGACAGGAGACACTGAAGCTTTCTTT. Translated, it gives CASSRTGTGDTEAFF.

The V call is TRBV5-1, the J call TRBJ2-7, with TRBD2 matching 8 bases. V shed 0 bases, J shed 1 base, and the junction held 6 bases outside the gene matches. The CDR3 has 16 amino acids. Germline V CDR1 and CDR2: SGHRS, YFSETQ. This chain's CDR3 is CASSLAGGGRSYEQYF. The DNA for the CDR3 is TGCGCCAGCAGCTTGGCCGGGGGGGGTCGGTCCTACGAGCAGTACTTC.

The rearrangement links TRBV7-9 to TRBJ1-2, with unresolved D. Trimming took 1 base from V and 4 from J, leaving 4 bases between them. The V gene's germline CDR1 is SEHNR and CDR2 FQNEAQ (reference sequence). This CDR3 is built from 12 residues. The CDR3 loop reads CASSLVGYGYTF. CDR3 bases: TGTGCCAGCAGCTTAGTTGGCTATGGCTACACCTTC.

This clone is a singleton in its sample. The chain couples TRBV5-1 to TRBJ2-5; tentative D call: TRBD1 (5 bases). Germline lookup yields CDR1 SGHRS and CDR2 YFSETQ. This CDR3 has 15 amino acids. With 1 base removed from V and 1 base from J, the gap between germline ends came to 11 bases. CDR3 DNA: TGCGCCAGCAGCTTGTTTGGGGCGTTCCAAGAGACCCAGTACTTC. It translates to CASSLFGAFQETQYF.

V usage is TRBV28 and J usage is TRBJ2-2, with 7 bases fitting TRBD2. The junction had 3 bases not matched to a gene; V was cut back by 0 bases and J by 5 bases. From germline, CDR1 is MDHEN and CDR2 SYDVKM. The CDR3 sequence is 15 residues long. CDR3 sequence reads: CASSLWTGGTGELFF. For the CDR3, the DNA is TGTGCCAGCAGTTTATGGACGGGGGGAACCGGGGAGCTGTTTTTT.

This chain connects TRBV7-2 to TRBJ2-7, with no clear D. This CDR3 is 13 amino acids long. Trimming took 5 bases from V and 3 from J, leaving 11 bases between them. From germline, CDR1 is SGHTA and CDR2 FQGNSA. The CDR3: CASSDDILYEQYF. CDR3 sequence (DNA): TGTGCCAGCAGCGACGACATTCTCTACGAGCAGTACTTC.